The text below deals with one T cell receptor (beta chain). This sample is part of a study of technical replicates of blood from a handful of donors. Clones were read by immunoSEQ multiplex PCR, and TCRdb kept only the in-frame ones, dropping some. Of roughly 60,000 clones listed, roughly 90% were seen once; the top ten hold 4.8%. CDR3 length equals 17 residues. Unmatched junction bases numbered 6, after V lost 5 bases and J lost 0 bases. The germline gives CDR1 PRHDT, CDR2 FYEKMQ (reference sequence). Input material: PBMCs. The chain combines TRBV13 with TRBJ1-6; 8 nucleotides match TRBD1. The TCR originated in a human donor in good health. Some clones in this sample may be carry-over from other donors' samples. The CDR3 nucleotides are TGTGCCAGCAGCATAAGGACAGGGAACTCCTATAATTCACCCCTCCACTTT. Translating it yields CASSIRTGNSYNSPLHF.